The 25 T cell receptor beta chains presented below share a single source sample, sequenced in a study of OX40 agonist ivuxolimab in advanced cancers. Measured with immunoSEQ multiplex PCR; TCRdb has only the in-frame clones, and not every one. Among fewer than 100,000 clones, around 92% were seen once, and the ten largest hold about a tenth. The material was CD4+ or CD8+ T cells sorted from blood, obtained in a trial of the OX40 agonist ivuxolimab. Every receptor here comes from an adult with an advanced solid tumor such as melanoma, head and neck, liver or kidney cancer.

This chain connects TRBV19 to TRBJ2-1, with a possible D match to TRBD1 (5 bases). The V and J ends lost 5 bases and 5 bases respectively, with 13 bases between them. Germline CDR1 reads LNHDA; CDR2 reads SQIVND (reference sequence). The CDR3 extends over 14 amino acids. The CDR3 DNA reads TGTGCCAGTAGTCTAAGGGGTTCCGACAATGAGCAGTTCTTC. It yields the protein CASSLRGSDNEQFF.

The rearrangement links TRBV5-1 to TRBJ1-2, with a weak D call TRBD1 (5 bases). Trimming removed 4 bases at V and 5 bases at J, with 12 bases between. Germline V CDR1 and CDR2: SGHRS, YFSETQ. The CDR3 is made up of 13 amino acids. DNA for the CDR3: TGCGCCAGCAGCCCAGAGGGGCGGTATGGCTACACCTTC. Amino acid sequence: CASSPEGRYGYTF.

This chain joins TRBV6-5 and TRBJ2-3; 13 bases line up with TRBD2. CDR1 MNHEY and CDR2 SVGAGI come from the germline V gene. V trimming: 10 bases; J trimming: 10 bases; junction bases outside the gene matches: 11. The CDR3 spans 14 residues. In DNA, the CDR3 is TGTGCCATACACGCCGGGACTAGCGGGATGCCGCAGTATTTT. It is translated as CAIHAGTSGMPQYF.

Note on this clone: The germline gene is not matched at one end of the junction; a read error may be the cause. The rearrangement links TRBV5-8 to TRBJ2-3; 12 bases agree with TRBD2. The CDR3 consists of 18 residues. The germline V gene has CDR1 SGHTS and CDR2 YDEGEE. CDR3 DNA sequence: TGTGCCAGCAACTTGGTGGCTAGCGGGAGGGTGCCTCCAGATACGCAGTATTTT. Amino acid sequence: CASNLVASGRVPPDTQYF. Combining the CDR3 with reference TRBV5-8 and TRBJ2-3 gives the whole variable domain EAGVTQSPTHLIKTRGQQATLRCSPISGHTSVYWYQQALGLGLQFLLWYDEGEERNRGNFPPRFSGRQFPNYSSELNVNALELEDSALYLCASNLVASGRVPPDTQYFGPGTRLTVL.

The chain uses TRBV5-1 and TRBJ2-1; 9 bases match TRBD1. The germline CDR1 and CDR2 sequences are SGHRS and YFSETQ. The length of the CDR3 is 14 residues. V dropped 2 bases and J dropped 7; count of bases not matched to a gene: 4. The CDR3 region is CASSLQGARNEQFF. CDR3 DNA sequence: TGCGCCAGCAGCTTACAGGGGGCGAGGAATGAGCAGTTCTTC.

The J gene is TRBJ1-6, the V gene TRBV6-4, with no clear D. Trimming left V 5 bases short and J 4 bases short, with 9 bases between. The CDR3 covers 14 residues. Germline lookup yields CDR1 MRHNA and CDR2 SNTAGT. DNA of the CDR3: TGTGCCAGCAGTCTCGGAGCTTATAATTCACCCCTCCACTTT. Translated, it gives CASSLGAYNSPLHF.

V is TRBV2 and J is TRBJ2-7; D ambiguous. The V gene's germline CDR1 is SNHLY and CDR2 FYNNEI. The CDR3 extends over 13 amino acids. The V end was cut by 3 bases, the J end by 3 bases, with 9 bases between. DNA of the CDR3: TGTGCCAGCAGTGAGAATGGATTCTACGAGCAGTACTTC. Encoded protein: CASSENGFYEQYF.

The V call is TRBV7-8, the J call TRBJ2-7, with TRBD1 identical over 9 bases. Germline lookup yields CDR1 SGHVS and CDR2 FQNEAQ. The J segment lost 3 bases and the V segment lost 0 bases, leaving 9 bases of the junction unmatched. The CDR3 runs 17 residues. The CDR3 DNA follows: TGTGCCAGCAGCTTAGCGCGCCCCGGGACAGGGCGCTACGAGCAGTACTTC. This translates into CASSLARPGTGRYEQYF.

The chain links TRBV11-2 to TRBJ2-7; 7 nucleotides match TRBD1. Germline V CDR1 and CDR2: SGHAT, FQNNGV. V lost 5 bases to trimming and J lost 4 bases; unmatched junction nucleotides: 8. This CDR3 is 14 amino acids long. The DNA of the CDR3 is TGTGCCAGCAGCCCCGGGACAGTCCTATACGAGCAGTACTTC. Translated, it gives CASSPGTVLYEQYF.

V usage is TRBV29-1 and J usage is TRBJ2-3; possible D gene TRBD1, 5 bases. The CDR3 spans 13 residues. Germline V CDR1 and CDR2: SQVTM, ANQGSEA. Trimming stripped 4 bases from V and 4 bases from J, with 12 bases between. CDR3: CSVVQVFPDTQYF. The CDR3 DNA reads TGCAGCGTTGTACAGGTTTTTCCAGATACGCAGTATTTT.

This sequence joins TRBV19 and TRBJ1-6; TRBD1 aligns across 7 bases. The V segment lost 7 bases and the J segment 7 bases; nucleotides outside the gene matches: 7. From germline, CDR1 is LNHDA and CDR2 SQIVND (reference sequence). The length of the CDR3 is 14 residues. The CDR3 is CASNRGTDNSPLHF. CDR3 DNA sequence: TGTGCCAGTAACCGGGGGACAGACAATTCACCCCTCCACTTT. The whole variable domain, filled in from reference TRBV19 and TRBJ1-6, reads DGGITQSPKYLFRKEGQNVTLSCEQNLNHDAMYWYRQDPGQGLRLIYYSQIVNDFQKGDIAEGYSVSREKKESFPLTVTSAQKNPTAFYLCASNRGTDNSPLHFGNGTRLTVT.

This chain links TRBV13 with TRBJ2-2; D may match TRBD1 or TRBD2 (5 bases each). Per germline, CDR1 PRHDT and CDR2 FYEKMQ (reference sequence). V was shortened by 5 bases and J by 6 bases, with 10 bases between the two germline ends. There are 13 residues in the CDR3. CDR3 loop: CASSRGPAGELFF. As DNA, the CDR3 is TGTGCCAGCAGCAGGGGACCAGCCGGGGAGCTGTTTTTT.

The rearrangement links TRBV19 to TRBJ1-3, with 7 nucleotides matching TRBD1. The V segment lost 1 base and the J segment 4 bases; nucleotides outside the gene matches: 7. Germline CDR1 and CDR2: LNHDA and SQIVND (reference sequence). CDR3 length equals 16 residues. For the CDR3, the DNA is TGTGCCAGTAGTATAGTGGCAGGGGGTACCGGAAACACCATATATTTT. Translating gives CASSIVAGGTGNTIYF.

This sequence joins TRBV6-5 and TRBJ2-1; D not certain. Germline CDR1 is MNHEY and CDR2 is SVGAGI. The CDR3 length is 12 residues. Trimming cost V 4 bases and J 13 bases, with 14 bases left between them. CDR3 nucleotide sequence: TGTGCCAGCAGTTCGAGATTCGGCCCACAGTTCTTC. Translating gives CASSSRFGPQFF.

The chain employs TRBV5-4 and TRBJ2-2, with 11 bases aligning to TRBD2. The CDR3 has 16 residues. The trim removed 3 bases at V and 6 bases at J, leaving 7 bases unmatched. Germline CDR1 and CDR2: SGHNT and YYREEE (reference sequence). Written as DNA, the CDR3 is TGTGCCAGCAGCTCCTTAGCGGGGGGGCAATCCGGGGAGCTGTTTTTT. Translating gives CASSSLAGGQSGELFF.

The CDR3 is CAIKGLAGESEQFF. The DNA of the CDR3 is TGTGCCATCAAAGGACTAGCGGGAGAGAGTGAGCAGTTCTTC. The chain recombines TRBV10-3 with TRBJ2-1; TRBD2 matches 13 bases. Germline V CDR1 and CDR2: ENHRY, SYGVKD. This CDR3 is 14 amino acids long. V lost 7 bases and J lost 9; bases outside the gene matches: 6.

This chain uses TRBV4-2 with TRBJ2-1; D unresolved. Per germline, CDR1 LGHNA and CDR2 YNFKEQ. Between the trimmed V and J ends, which lost 0 bases and 12 bases, there was a span of 12 bases. This CDR3 region has 13 residues. The CDR3 protein is CASSQDSTLTQFF. In nucleotides, the CDR3 is TGTGCCAGCAGCCAAGATTCTACACTAACGCAGTTCTTC.

The genes are TRBV19 and TRBJ2-7, with 14 bases matching TRBD2. V was clipped by 5 bases and J by 8 bases; unmatched bases: 8. The CDR3 covers 15 residues. Germline CDR1 reads LNHDA; CDR2 reads SQIVND (reference sequence). The CDR3 nucleotides read TGTGCCAGTAGTCCCGGGACTAGCGGGAGATATAAGCAGTACTTC. Residues: CASSPGTSGRYKQYF.

The chain employs TRBV28 and TRBJ2-5, with D possibly being TRBD2 (6 bases). The CDR3 runs to 14 residues. The germline V and J ends were trimmed by 3 bases and 4 bases, with 12 bases remaining between them. The V gene's germline CDR1 is MDHEN and CDR2 SYDVKM. The CDR3 DNA reads as TGTGCCAGCAGTTTTATTGGGACTGCAGAGACCCAGTACTTC. Translated: CASSFIGTAETQYF.

The chain combines TRBV29-1 with TRBJ1-4; 8 bases match TRBD1. V shed 6 bases, J shed 10 bases, and the junction held 4 bases outside the gene matches. The CDR3 spans 11 residues. The germline V gene has CDR1 SQVTM and CDR2 ANQGSEA. Here the CDR3 reads CSVQTGAKLFF. In DNA, the CDR3 is TGCAGCGTCCAGACAGGGGCAAAACTGTTTTTT.

V and J are TRBV5-1 and TRBJ2-3; D is possibly TRBD1 (6 bases). V was pared by 1 base and J by 5 bases, with 17 bases between. This CDR3 has 16 residues. Germline V lookup: CDR1 SGHRS, CDR2 YFSETQ. DNA for the CDR3: TGCGCCAGCAGCTTGTTGGTACAGGGACGAGGAGATACGCAGTATTTT. Protein: CASSLLVQGRGDTQYF. Filled out from reference TRBV5-1 and TRBJ2-3, the complete variable domain reads KAGVTQTPRYLIKTRGQQVTLSCSPISGHRSVSWYQQTPGQGLQFLFEYFSETQRNKGNFPGRFSGRQFSNSRSEMNVSTLELGDSALYLCASSLLVQGRGDTQYFGPGTRLTVL.

J is TRBJ2-7 and V is TRBV27; possibly TRBD2 for D (6 bases). V shed 5 bases and J shed 0 bases, with 17 bases lying between them. The CDR3 extends over 16 amino acids. Germline values: CDR1 MNHEY, CDR2 SMNVEV (reference sequence). The DNA of the CDR3 is TGTGCCAGCAGTCCGGGGGTGCGGGGTATCTCCTACGAGCAGTACTTC. Translated: CASSPGVRGISYEQYF.

The CDR3 DNA sequence: TGTGCCAGCAGTCCCACAGGGTTCGGTGGCTACACCTTC. This gives the protein CASSPTGFGGYTF. The chain links TRBV28 to TRBJ1-2; possible D gene TRBD1, 6 bases. The ends were cut back, 5 bases at V and 7 bases at J, with 14 bases in the middle. In germline, CDR1 is MDHEN, CDR2 SYDVKM. The CDR3 covers 13 residues.

The V gene is TRBV28, the J gene TRBJ1-1; D is uncertain. Germline loops: CDR1 MDHEN, CDR2 SYDVKM. The V and J ends lost 2 bases and 7 bases respectively, with 14 bases between them. The CDR3 length is 14 residues. CDR3 DNA sequence: TGTGCCAGCAGTTTAGGAGTAGGTCCCCGTGAAGCTTTCTTT. It translates to CASSLGVGPREAFF.

The chain carries TRBV5-1 and TRBJ1-2, with D possibly being TRBD1 (5 bases). The V gene lost 2 bases and the J gene lost 3 bases, with 20 bases spanning the gap. Germline-derived CDR1 and CDR2 are SGHRS and YFSETQ. This CDR3 contains 17 residues. CDR3 sequence (DNA): TGCGCCAGCAGCTTAAGGGGAAGTACGGCAGGCCACTATGGCTACACCTTC. Its protein product is CASSLRGSTAGHYGYTF.